This T cell receptor beta chain was identified during a study of cytomegalovirus exposure and HLA in healthy donors. It was with 60 Vbeta and 13 Jbeta primers that the PCR ran. Profiled with immunoSEQ multiplex PCR; TCRdb holds only in-frame clones, not every one. The table has some 200,000 clones, roughly four fifths seen once. Regarding the study as a whole: A later analysis associated some 18,000 TCR beta sequences with HLA alleles at a 0.05 false discovery rate.

As for this clone: The antigen is not known.

CDR1 MGHDK and CDR2 SYGVNS come from the germline V gene. CDR3 length: 13 amino acids. The ends lost 8 bases at V and 1 base at J; junction bases unmatched: 4. This chain uses TRBV25-1 with TRBJ2-7, with 8 nucleotides matching TRBD1. Sequencing input: PBMCs. The receptor comes from a man in his fifties or sixties in good health and CMV-seronegative. Here the CDR3 DNA reads TGTGCCAGCGGGACAGGACCTTCCTACGAGCAGTACTTC. This encodes CASGTGPSYEQYF.